The 28 T cell receptor beta chains presented below share a single source sample, sequenced in a study of OX40 agonist ivuxolimab in advanced cancers. Library preparation employed the immunoSEQ multiplex PCR assay. TCRdb provides this immuneACCESS table in a form limited to in-frame rearrangements. Some clones are lacking; in checked studies, under half of them reflect an unresolved V gene, and why the rest are absent is not known. This sample comprises roughly 150,000 clones, 94% of them detected only once. The ten largest clones take up around 0.33% of the sample. This specimen was CD4+ or CD8+ T cells sorted from blood, taken in a trial of the OX40 agonist ivuxolimab. All receptors come from an adult with an advanced solid tumor such as melanoma, head and neck, liver or kidney cancer.

The genes are TRBV9 and TRBJ2-5, with 8 bases fitting TRBD2. In germline, CDR1 is SGDLS, CDR2 YYNGEE. The CDR3 is 13 amino acids. V lost 4 bases and J lost 3; bases outside the gene matches: 2. The CDR3 region is CASSPGGEETQYF. The DNA of the CDR3 is TGTGCCAGCAGCCCCGGGGGGGAAGAGACCCAGTACTTC. Filled out from reference TRBV9 and TRBJ2-5, the complete variable domain reads DSGVTQTPKHLITATGQRVTLRCSPRSGDLSVYWYQQSLDQGLQFLIQYYNGEERAKGNILERFSAQQFPDLHSELNLSSLELGDSALYFCASSPGGEETQYFGPGTRLLVL.

The chain links TRBV14 to TRBJ2-7; D tentatively reads TRBD1 or TRBD2 (5 bases each). The length of the CDR3 is 14 residues. The germline CDR1 and CDR2 sequences are SGHDN and FVKESK. The V end was cut by 8 bases, the J end by 5 bases, with 19 bases between. DNA of the CDR3: TGTGCCAGCCCGACCGGACGGGGCATGGACGAGCAGTACTTC. It translates to CASPTGRGMDEQYF.

The CDR3: CASSGTGTGNEKLFF. As DNA, the CDR3 is TGCGCCAGCAGCGGGACAGGGACGGGTAATGAAAAACTGTTTTTT. The chain is built from TRBV5-1 and TRBJ1-4, with TRBD1 matching 9 bases. The V segment lost 4 bases and the J segment 4 bases; nucleotides outside the gene matches: 5. CDR1 is SGHRS and CDR2 is YFSETQ in the germline V gene. This CDR3 comprises 15 residues.

As to this clone: One end of the junction fails to match germline, which may point to a read error. The chain employs TRBV7-7 and TRBJ2-3, with 7 bases aligning to TRBD1. This CDR3 spans 14 amino acids. The V gene's germline CDR1 is SSHAT and CDR2 FNYEAQ (reference sequence). The CDR3 bases are TGTGCTAGCAGTTCTAGACAGGGCGATCATACGCAGTATTTT. Protein: CASSSRQGDHTQYF. Variable domain in full (rest from reference TRBV7-7 and TRBJ2-3): GAGVSQSPRYKVTKRGQDVTLRCDPISSHATLYWYQQALGQGPEFLTYFNYEAQPDKSGLPSDRFSAERPEGSISTLTIQRTEQRDSAMYRCASSSRQGDHTQYFGPGTRLTVL.

The chain uses TRBV7-7 and TRBJ2-5; TRBD1 matches 8 bases. Trimming at V came to 5 bases and at J to 9 bases, leaving 8 bases not matched to a gene. Germline values: CDR1 SSHAT, CDR2 FNYEAQ (reference sequence). The CDR3 has 13 amino acids. The CDR3 nucleotides are TGTGCCAGCAGCCCGGAGACAGGGGTGGCCCAGTACTTC. Residues: CASSPETGVAQYF.

V is TRBV7-6 and J is TRBJ2-1, with 12 bases aligning to TRBD2. Germline V gives CDR1 SGHVS, CDR2 FNYEAQ. V trimming: 5 bases; J trimming: 0 bases; junction bases outside the gene matches: 17. The CDR3 totals 21 residues. The chain's CDR3 is CASSLQQGLAGGRSSYNEQFF. In DNA, the CDR3 is TGTGCCAGCAGCCTCCAACAAGGGCTAGCGGGGGGGCGGAGCTCCTACAATGAGCAGTTCTTC.

This sequence joins TRBV7-2 and TRBJ2-6; no definite D call. The CDR3 contains 16 residues. With 4 bases removed from V and 3 bases from J, the gap between germline ends came to 13 bases. Germline loops: CDR1 SGHTA, CDR2 FQGNSA. This CDR3 reads CASSSARIGGANVLTF. In DNA form, the CDR3 reads TGTGCCAGCAGCTCCGCTAGGATCGGTGGGGCCAACGTCCTGACTTTC. The entire variable domain, with the rest obtained from reference TRBV7-2 and TRBJ2-6, is as follows: GAGVSQSPSNKVTEKGKDVELRCDPISGHTALYWYRQSLGQGLEFLIYFQGNSAPDKSGLPSDRFSAERTGGSVSTLTIQRTQQEDSAVYLCASSSARIGGANVLTFGAGSRLTVL.

The genes are TRBV7-2 and TRBJ1-6, with 7 bases matching TRBD1. The CDR3 is 15 amino acids. J gave up 7 bases and V 4 bases, and 7 bases lay outside the gene matches. The germline V gene has CDR1 SGHTA and CDR2 FQGNSA. Here the CDR3 reads CASSSQTGTNSPLHF. In DNA form, the CDR3 reads TGTGCCAGCAGCTCACAGACAGGGACAAATTCACCCCTCCACTTT.

The chain links TRBV6-1 to TRBJ1-2; D is undetermined. CDR3 size: 12 residues. Trimming removed 5 bases from V and 7 bases from J, with 11 bases in between. Germline assignment: CDR1 MNHNS and CDR2 SASEGT. CDR3 sequence reads: CASSSGTAGYTF. CDR3 sequence (DNA): TGTGCCAGCAGTTCCGGAACCGCTGGCTACACCTTC.

The chain links TRBV7-2 to TRBJ2-1; 8 nucleotides align to TRBD2. V lost 3 bases to trimming and J lost 7 bases; unmatched junction nucleotides: 8. CDR3 length: 15 amino acids. Germline CDR1 and CDR2: SGHTA and FQGNSA. The CDR3 sequence is CASSFAPGGPNEQFF. CDR3 coding DNA: TGTGCCAGCAGCTTTGCGCCGGGGGGGCCAAATGAGCAGTTCTTC.

The chain employs TRBV5-4 and TRBJ2-7, with D possibly TRBD2 on 5 matching bases. Trimming left V 7 bases short and J 0 bases short, with 20 bases between. The germline V gene has CDR1 SGHNT and CDR2 YYREEE (reference sequence). This CDR3 contains 16 residues. Here the CDR3 DNA reads TGTGCCAGCGCTAAGGGCGGGTTCCCCCTCTCCTACGAGCAGTACTTC. This sequence encodes CASAKGGFPLSYEQYF.

The chain is built from TRBV5-4 and TRBJ2-7; 7 nucleotides agree with TRBD1. After removal of 2 bases from V and 5 bases from J, the junction contained 4 bases not matched to a gene. The CDR3 is 13 residues long. CDR1 and CDR2 from the germline V gene are SGHNT and YYREEE (reference sequence). Here the CDR3 reads CASSFSDRHEQYF. For the CDR3, the DNA is TGTGCCAGCAGCTTCTCGGACAGGCACGAGCAGTACTTC.

This chain joins TRBV27 and TRBJ1-2, with D unclear. The CDR3 totals 13 residues. V gave up 0 bases and J gave up 4 bases, with 6 bases separating them. From germline, CDR1 is MNHEY and CDR2 SMNVEV (reference sequence). The CDR3 region is CASSLSNSYGYTF. CDR3 bases: TGTGCCAGCAGTTTATCGAACAGCTATGGCTACACCTTC.

The chain has TRBV18 and TRBJ1-3; D gene unclear. V dropped 3 bases and J dropped 1 base, with 13 bases sitting between them. Germline V gene lookup returns CDR1 KGHSH and CDR2 LQKENI. The CDR3 extends over 16 amino acids. Here the CDR3 reads CASSPQTGGSGNTIYF. CDR3 nucleotide sequence: TGTGCCAGCTCACCCCAGACCGGTGGATCTGGAAACACCATATATTTT.

The chain's CDR3 is CSGGLAGNEQYF. For the CDR3, the DNA is TGCAGCGGAGGACTAGCGGGAAACGAGCAGTACTTC. This chain links TRBV29-1 with TRBJ2-7; 12 bases fit TRBD2. The CDR3 spans 12 residues. Germline lookup yields CDR1 SQVTM and CDR2 ANQGSEA. V trimming: 7 bases; J trimming: 5 bases; junction bases outside the gene matches: 3.

This sequence joins TRBV18 and TRBJ2-7; 7 bases align to TRBD1. The CDR3 runs to 14 residues. V shed 2 bases and J 0 bases; nucleotides not matched to a gene: 1. Germline CDR1 KGHSH, CDR2 LQKENI. CDR3 DNA sequence: TGTGCCAGCTCACCAGACAGGGCCTCCTACGAGCAGTACTTC. It yields the protein CASSPDRASYEQYF.

V gene TRBV7-2 combines with J gene TRBJ2-1, with 8 nucleotides matching TRBD1. The ends lost 5 bases at V and 9 bases at J; junction bases unmatched: 6. The germline V gene encodes CDR1 SGHTA and CDR2 FQGNSA. The CDR3 contains 13 residues. CDR3 DNA: TGTGCCAGCAGCACCGGGACAGGACTTGAGCAGTTCTTC. Translating gives CASSTGTGLEQFF.

The J gene is TRBJ1-2, the V gene TRBV18; possible D gene TRBD1, 5 bases. CDR1 is KGHSH, CDR2 LQKENI, per germline. This CDR3 is built from 15 residues. With 1 base removed from V and 13 bases from J, the gap between germline ends came to 22 bases. CDR3 region: CASSPRESRDSVCTF. CDR3 in DNA: TGTGCCAGCTCACCACGTGAGTCCCGGGACTCTGTATGCACCTTC. Looking up the rest from reference TRBV18 and TRBJ1-2 gives the full variable domain: NAGVMQNPRHLVRRRGQEARLRCSPMKGHSHVYWYRQLPEEGLKFMVYLQKENIIDESGMPKERFSAEFPKEGPSILRIQQVVRGDSAAYFCASSPRESRDSVCTFGSGTRLTVV.

The chain couples TRBV6-6 to TRBJ2-3, with D perhaps TRBD2 (5 bases). CDR1 MNHNY and CDR2 SVGAGI come from the germline V gene (reference sequence). The ends were cut back, 5 bases at V and 6 bases at J, with 9 bases in the middle. The CDR3 is made up of 12 amino acids. The CDR3 protein is CASSQRRDTQYF. CDR3 DNA: TGTGCCAGCAGTCAAAGGAGGGATACGCAGTATTTT.

This chain connects TRBV5-1 to TRBJ2-5; D is uncertain. Trimming took off 1 base at V and 1 base at J, with 5 bases between the two ends. This CDR3 has 13 amino acids. CDR1 is SGHRS, CDR2 YFSETQ, per germline. CDR3 nucleotide sequence: TGCGCCAGCAGCTTGCTGGGCCAAGAGACCCAGTACTTC. This encodes CASSLLGQETQYF.

The rearrangement uses TRBV7-2 and TRBJ2-6; a possible D gene is TRBD2 (6 bases). V lost 3 bases, J lost 2 bases, and 14 bases lay in between. There are 17 residues in the CDR3. Germline V gives CDR1 SGHTA, CDR2 FQGNSA. The CDR3 sequence: CASSFRRRRAGANVLTF. The CDR3, as DNA: TGTGCCAGCAGCTTCAGGCGGCGGAGGGCTGGGGCCAACGTCCTGACTTTC.

The V call is TRBV25-1, the J call TRBJ1-5, with D unresolved. Deletions cut 2 bases from V and 3 bases from J, with 11 bases between. The germline V gene encodes CDR1 MGHDK and CDR2 SYGVNS. The CDR3 is 15 residues long. The CDR3, as DNA: TGTGCCAGCAGTGAAAACCTCTGTAACAATCAGCCCCAGCATTTT. It yields the protein CASSENLCNNQPQHF.

V gene TRBV19 combines with J gene TRBJ2-7; 12 bases fit TRBD1. The V gene's germline CDR1 is LNHDA and CDR2 SQIVND (reference sequence). After removal of 3 bases from V and 9 bases from J, the junction contained 9 bases not matched to a gene. This CDR3 contains 15 residues. The CDR3 nucleotides read TGTGCCAGTAGTATTACCGGGACAGGGGGCCGAGGGCAGTACTTC. Protein: CASSITGTGGRGQYF.

The gene calls are TRBV28 and TRBJ1-5; D perhaps matches TRBD1 (6 bases). The germline V gene has CDR1 MDHEN and CDR2 SYDVKM. The CDR3 has 14 residues. V lost 7 bases, J lost 7 bases, and 17 bases lay in between. The CDR3 DNA sequence: TGTGCCAGCAATCCTCAGGGGTATCGACAGCCCCAGCATTTT. This translates into CASNPQGYRQPQHF.

Concerning this clone: In the same sample, other DNA sequences code for this CDR3. The V call is TRBV10-1, the J call TRBJ1-1; D remains unclear. V shed 2 bases and J shed 5 bases, with 6 bases lying between them. This CDR3 region has 12 residues. Per the germline V gene, CDR1 is WNHNN and CDR2 is SYGVQD (reference sequence). CDR3 sequence reads: CASSEGGTEAFF. In DNA, the CDR3 is TGCGCCAGCAGTGAGGGCGGGACTGAAGCTTTCTTT.

This chain joins TRBV4-3 and TRBJ2-1; D is unclear. Looked up from germline, CDR1 is LGHNA and CDR2 is YSLEER. There are 17 residues in the CDR3. The V and J ends lost 4 bases and 2 bases respectively, with 18 bases between them. In nucleotides, the CDR3 is TGCGCCAGCAGCCCACGGATTTCACAACCTACCTACAATGAGCAGTTCTTC. It codes for CASSPRISQPTYNEQFF.

The sample holds one count of this clone. The rearrangement uses TRBV18 and TRBJ1-3; D gene ambiguous. The V end lost 2 bases, the J end lost 4 bases, and 12 bases lay between the germline ends. CDR1 is KGHSH and CDR2 is LQKENI in the germline V gene. The CDR3 length is 15 residues. DNA for the CDR3: TGTGCCAGCTCACCAAACGCCGGGCCCGGAAACACCATATATTTT. Residues: CASSPNAGPGNTIYF.

This clone appeared once. As DNA, the CDR3 is TGTGCCAGCAGCCGACTACTAGCGTGGGGGGAGCAGTACTTC. Protein sequence: CASSRLLAWGEQYF. The chain carries TRBV7-2 and TRBJ2-5; 7 bases fit TRBD2. The J segment lost 11 bases and the V segment lost 5 bases, leaving 14 bases of the junction unmatched. The germline CDR1 and CDR2 sequences are SGHTA and FQGNSA. This CDR3 is 14 amino acids long.